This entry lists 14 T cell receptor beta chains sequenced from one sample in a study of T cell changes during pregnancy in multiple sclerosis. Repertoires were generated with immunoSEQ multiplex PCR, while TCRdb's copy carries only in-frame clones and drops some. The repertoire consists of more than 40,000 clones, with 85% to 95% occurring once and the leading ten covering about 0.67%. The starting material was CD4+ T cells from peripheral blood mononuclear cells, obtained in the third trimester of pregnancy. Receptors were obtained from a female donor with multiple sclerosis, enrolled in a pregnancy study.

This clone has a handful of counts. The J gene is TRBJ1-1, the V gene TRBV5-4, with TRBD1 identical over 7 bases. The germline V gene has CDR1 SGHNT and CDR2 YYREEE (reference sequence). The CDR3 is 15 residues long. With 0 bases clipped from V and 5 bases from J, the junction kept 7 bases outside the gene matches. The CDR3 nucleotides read TGTGCCAGCAGCTTGGAGACAGGGAGGCAGACTGAAGCTTTCTTT. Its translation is CASSLETGRQTEAFF.

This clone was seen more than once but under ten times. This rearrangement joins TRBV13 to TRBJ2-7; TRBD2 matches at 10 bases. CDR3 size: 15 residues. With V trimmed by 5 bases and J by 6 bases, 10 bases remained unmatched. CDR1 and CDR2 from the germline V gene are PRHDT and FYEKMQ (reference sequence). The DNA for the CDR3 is TGTGCCAGCAGCACCAGCGGGAGGGGTGGTGGCGAGCAGTACTTC. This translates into CASSTSGRGGGEQYF.

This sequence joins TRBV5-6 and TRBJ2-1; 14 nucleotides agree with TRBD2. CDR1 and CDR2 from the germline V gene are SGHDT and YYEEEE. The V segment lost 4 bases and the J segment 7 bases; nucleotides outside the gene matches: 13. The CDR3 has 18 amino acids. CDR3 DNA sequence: TGTGCCAGCAGCCAAAAACGGACTAGCGGGAGGTTAGGGAATGAGCAGTTCTTC. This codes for CASSQKRTSGRLGNEQFF.

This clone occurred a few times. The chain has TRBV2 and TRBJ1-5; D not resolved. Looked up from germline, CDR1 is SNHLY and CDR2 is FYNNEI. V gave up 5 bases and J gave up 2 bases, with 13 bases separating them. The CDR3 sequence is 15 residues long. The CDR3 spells CASSLRPAGNQPQHF. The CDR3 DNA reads TGTGCCAGCAGTCTAAGACCAGCGGGCAATCAGCCCCAGCATTTT.

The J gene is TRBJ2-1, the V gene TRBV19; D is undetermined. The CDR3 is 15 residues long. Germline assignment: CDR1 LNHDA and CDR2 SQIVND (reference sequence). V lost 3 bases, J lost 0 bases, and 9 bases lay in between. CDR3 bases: TGTGCCAGTAGTATTGGGCAGAACTCCTACAATGAGCAGTTCTTC. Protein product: CASSIGQNSYNEQFF.

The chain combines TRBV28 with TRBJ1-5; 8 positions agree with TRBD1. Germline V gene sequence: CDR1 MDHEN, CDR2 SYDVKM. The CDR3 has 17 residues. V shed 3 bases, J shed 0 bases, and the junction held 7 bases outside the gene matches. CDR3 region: CASSFRTGFNSNQPQHF. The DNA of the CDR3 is TGTGCCAGCAGTTTCAGGACAGGGTTTAATAGCAATCAGCCCCAGCATTTT. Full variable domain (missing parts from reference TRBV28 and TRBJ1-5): DVKVTQSSRYLVKRTGEKVFLECVQDMDHENMFWYRQDPGLGLRLIYFSYDVKMKEKGDIPEGYSVSREKKERFSLILESASTNQTSMYLCASSFRTGFNSNQPQHFGDGTRLSIL.

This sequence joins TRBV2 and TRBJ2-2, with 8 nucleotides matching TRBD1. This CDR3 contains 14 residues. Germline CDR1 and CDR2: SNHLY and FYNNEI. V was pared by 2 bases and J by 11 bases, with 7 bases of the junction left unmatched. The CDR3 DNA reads TGTGCCAGCAGTGAAAGGTCAGGGGGCGACGAGCTGTTTTTT. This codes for CASSERSGGDELFF.

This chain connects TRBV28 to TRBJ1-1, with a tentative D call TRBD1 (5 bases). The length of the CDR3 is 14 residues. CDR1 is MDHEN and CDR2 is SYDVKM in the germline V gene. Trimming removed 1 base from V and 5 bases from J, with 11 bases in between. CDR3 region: CASSLLKGRTEAFF. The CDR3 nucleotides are TGTGCCAGCAGTTTATTAAAGGGGAGGACTGAAGCTTTCTTT.

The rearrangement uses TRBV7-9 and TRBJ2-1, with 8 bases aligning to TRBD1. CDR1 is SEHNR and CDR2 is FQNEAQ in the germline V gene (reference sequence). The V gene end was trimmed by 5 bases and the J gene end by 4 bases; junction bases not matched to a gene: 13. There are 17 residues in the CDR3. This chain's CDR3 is CASSPRLGDRSYNEQFF. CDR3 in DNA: TGTGCCAGCAGCCCGCGCCTCGGGGACAGGTCATACAATGAGCAGTTCTTC. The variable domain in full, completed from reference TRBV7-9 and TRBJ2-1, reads DTGVSQNPRHKITKRGQNVTFRCDPISEHNRLYWYRQTLGQGPEFLTYFQNEAQLEKSRLLSDRFSAERPKGSFSTLEIQRTEQGDSAMYLCASSPRLGDRSYNEQFFGPGTRLTVL.

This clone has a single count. The DNA for the CDR3 is TGTGCCAGCAGCCAAGATGCGTTGTACCAAGAGACCCAGTACTTC. Translating it yields CASSQDALYQETQYF. This chain uses TRBV14 with TRBJ2-5; D is uncertain. This CDR3 is 15 amino acids long. Germline V CDR1 and CDR2: SGHDN, FVKESK. V was trimmed by 0 bases and J by 0 bases, leaving 8 bases between them.

In nucleotides, the CDR3 is TGTGCCAGCTCACCTGTTAGAGGGACACCCGAAAAACTGTTTTTT. This encodes CASSPVRGTPEKLFF. The chain joins TRBV18 to TRBJ1-4; TRBD1 is a possible D gene (6 bases). V gave up 3 bases and J gave up 8 bases, with 16 bases separating them. Germline assignment: CDR1 KGHSH and CDR2 LQKENI. The CDR3 has 15 amino acids.

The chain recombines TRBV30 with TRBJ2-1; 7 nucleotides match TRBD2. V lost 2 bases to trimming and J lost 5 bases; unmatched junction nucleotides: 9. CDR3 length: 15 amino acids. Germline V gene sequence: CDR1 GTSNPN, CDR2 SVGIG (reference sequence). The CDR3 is CAWSNSGAGDNEQFF. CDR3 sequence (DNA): TGTGCCTGGAGTAACAGCGGGGCGGGGGACAATGAGCAGTTCTTC.

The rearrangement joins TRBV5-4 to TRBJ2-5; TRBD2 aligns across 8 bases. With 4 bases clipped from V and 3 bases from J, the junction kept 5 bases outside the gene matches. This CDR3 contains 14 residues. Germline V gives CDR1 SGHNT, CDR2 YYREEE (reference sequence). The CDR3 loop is CASSPEAGEETQYF. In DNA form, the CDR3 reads TGTGCCAGCAGCCCTGAAGCGGGAGAAGAGACCCAGTACTTC.

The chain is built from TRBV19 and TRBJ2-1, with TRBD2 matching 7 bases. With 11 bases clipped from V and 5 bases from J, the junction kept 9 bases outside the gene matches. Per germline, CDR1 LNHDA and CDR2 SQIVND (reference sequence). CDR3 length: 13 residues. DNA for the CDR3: TGTGCCGTGCGGGAGTTGGGGCACAATGAGCAGTTCTTC. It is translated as CAVRELGHNEQFF.